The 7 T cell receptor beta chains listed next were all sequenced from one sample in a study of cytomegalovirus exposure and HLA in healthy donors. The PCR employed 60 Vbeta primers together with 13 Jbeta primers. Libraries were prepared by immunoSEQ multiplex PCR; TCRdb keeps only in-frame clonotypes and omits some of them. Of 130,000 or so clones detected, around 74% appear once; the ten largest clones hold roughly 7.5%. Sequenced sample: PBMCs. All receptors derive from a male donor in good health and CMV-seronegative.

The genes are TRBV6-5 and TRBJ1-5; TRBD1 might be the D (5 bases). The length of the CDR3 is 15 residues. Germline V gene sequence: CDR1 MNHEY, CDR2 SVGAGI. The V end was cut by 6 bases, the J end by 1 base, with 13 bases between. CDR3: CASSPSGGSNQPQHF. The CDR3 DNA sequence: TGTGCCAGCAGCCCCTCCGGGGGGAGCAATCAGCCCCAGCATTTT.

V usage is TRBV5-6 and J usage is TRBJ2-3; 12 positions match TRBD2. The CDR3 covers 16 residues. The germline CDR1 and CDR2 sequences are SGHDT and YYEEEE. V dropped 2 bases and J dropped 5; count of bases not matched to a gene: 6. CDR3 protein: CASSFSSGRALDTQYF. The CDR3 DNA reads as TGTGCCAGCAGCTTTTCTAGCGGGAGGGCCTTAGATACGCAGTATTTT.

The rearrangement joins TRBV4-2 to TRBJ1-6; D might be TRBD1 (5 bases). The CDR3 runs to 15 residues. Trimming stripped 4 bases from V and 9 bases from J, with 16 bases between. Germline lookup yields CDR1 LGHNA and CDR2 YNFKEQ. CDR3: CASSRDSTGGSPLHF. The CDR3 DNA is TGTGCCAGCAGCCGGGACTCGACGGGAGGTTCACCCCTCCACTTT.

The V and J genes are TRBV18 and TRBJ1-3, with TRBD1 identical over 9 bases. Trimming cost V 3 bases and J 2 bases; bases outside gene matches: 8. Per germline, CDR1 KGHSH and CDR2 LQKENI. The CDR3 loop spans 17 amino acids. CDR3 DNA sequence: TGTGCCAGCTCACCGAGCACAGGGGGCAATGCTGGAAACACCATATATTTT. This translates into CASSPSTGGNAGNTIYF.

The CDR3: CASSVESGGTYEQYF. The CDR3 coding sequence is TGTGCCAGCAGCGTAGAGAGCGGGGGTACCTACGAGCAGTACTTC. The chain combines TRBV9 with TRBJ2-7, with 8 bases aligning to TRBD2. The CDR3 has 15 residues. Looked up from germline, CDR1 is SGDLS and CDR2 is YYNGEE. J gave up 2 bases and V 0 bases, and 4 bases lay outside the gene matches.

The CDR3: CASSFAGGPRYEQFF. As DNA, the CDR3 is TGTGCCAGCAGTTTCGCGGGAGGGCCTCGGTATGAGCAGTTCTTC. This sequence joins TRBV28 and TRBJ2-1; 9 bases align to TRBD2. Losses at the gene ends were 3 bases for V and 8 bases for J; bases not matched to a gene: 8. Germline values: CDR1 MDHEN, CDR2 SYDVKM. This CDR3 has 15 residues.

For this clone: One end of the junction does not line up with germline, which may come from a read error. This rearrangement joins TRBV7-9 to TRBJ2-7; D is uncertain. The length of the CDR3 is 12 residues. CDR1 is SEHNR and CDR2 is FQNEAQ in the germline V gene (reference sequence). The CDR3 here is CSSSLTGYEQYF. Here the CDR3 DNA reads TGTTCCAGCAGCTTGACTGGCTACGAGCAGTACTTC. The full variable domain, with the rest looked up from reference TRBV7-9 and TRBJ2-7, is DTGVSQNPRHKITKRGQNVTFRCDPISEHNRLYWYRQTLGQGPEFLTYFQNEAQLEKSRLLSDRFSAERPKGSFSTLEIQRTEQGDSAMYLCSSSLTGYEQYFGPGTRLTVT.